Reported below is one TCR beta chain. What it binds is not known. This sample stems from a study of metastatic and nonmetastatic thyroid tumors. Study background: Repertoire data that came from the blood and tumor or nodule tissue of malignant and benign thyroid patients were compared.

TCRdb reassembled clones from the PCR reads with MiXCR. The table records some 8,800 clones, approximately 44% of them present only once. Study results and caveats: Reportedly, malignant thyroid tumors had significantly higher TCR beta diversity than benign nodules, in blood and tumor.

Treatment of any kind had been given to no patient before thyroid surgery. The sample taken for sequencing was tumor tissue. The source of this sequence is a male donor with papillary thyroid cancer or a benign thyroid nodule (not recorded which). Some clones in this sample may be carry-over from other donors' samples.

CDR3 region: CASSYTPQPQGKLGETQYF. CDR3 bases: TGTGCCAGCAGTTACACGCCACAACCCCAGGGAAAGTTAGGAGAGACCCAGTACTTC. The J gene is TRBJ2-5, the V gene TRBV6-5; D is possibly TRBD1 (5 bases). Per germline, CDR1 MNHEY and CDR2 SVGAGI. There are 19 residues in the CDR3. V was pared by 2 bases and J by 4 bases, with 26 bases between.